This entry lists 28 T cell receptor beta chains sequenced from one sample in a study of blood T cell repertoires in COVID-19. TCRdb's copy holds only in-frame clones and misses some; the assay was immunoSEQ multiplex PCR. The table includes 230,000 or so clones, around 89% detected once. Sequencing was performed on PBMCs or T cells enriched from blood (not recorded which). The source of these receptors is a woman under 40 who had recovered from COVID-19.

V usage is TRBV11-2 and J usage is TRBJ1-2; D unclear. Germline-derived CDR1 and CDR2 are SGHAT and FQNNGV. V lost 1 base and J 3 bases, leaving 6 bases between the germline ends. The CDR3 extends over 13 amino acids. CDR3 protein: CASSLVVDYGYTF. The CDR3 DNA reads TGTGCCAGCAGCTTAGTGGTAGACTATGGCTACACCTTC.

The CDR3 sequence: CATSRDRGYGDTIYF. In DNA form, the CDR3 reads TGTGCCACCAGCAGGGACAGGGGTTACGGGGACACCATATATTTT. The rearrangement uses TRBV15 and TRBJ1-3, with 9 bases lining up with TRBD1. The V gene's germline CDR1 is LNHNV and CDR2 YYDKDF (reference sequence). V dropped 3 bases and J dropped 8; count of bases not matched to a gene: 8. The CDR3 extends over 15 amino acids. The entire variable domain, with the rest obtained from reference TRBV15 and TRBJ1-3, is as follows: DAMVIQNPRYQVTQFGKPVTLSCSQTLNHNVMYWYQQKSSQAPKLLFHYYDKDFNNEADTPDNFQSRRPNTSFCFLDIRSPGLGDTAMYLCATSRDRGYGDTIYFGEGSWLTVV.

V is TRBV13 and J is TRBJ2-1; 8 bases are a match to TRBD1. CDR1 and CDR2 (germline): PRHDT, FYEKMQ (reference sequence). The CDR3 sequence is 15 residues long. V was clipped by 4 bases and J by 6 bases; unmatched bases: 8. CDR3 in amino acids: CASSSGTGVSNEQFF. In DNA, the CDR3 is TGTGCCAGCAGCTCAGGGACAGGAGTTTCCAATGAGCAGTTCTTC.

CDR3 nucleotides: TGTGCCAGCAGCCAGAATACAGGCAACTCTGGAAACACCATATATTTT. This codes for CASSQNTGNSGNTIYF. This chain links TRBV4-2 with TRBJ1-3; TRBD1 is a possible D gene (5 bases). This CDR3 is 16 amino acids long. The germline V gene has CDR1 LGHNA and CDR2 YNFKEQ. V gave up 3 bases and J gave up 0 bases, with 12 bases separating them.

The V call is TRBV3-1 (or the pseudogene TRBV3-2), the J call TRBJ1-4; weak D call: TRBD1 (5 bases). Trimming stripped 4 bases from V and 6 bases from J, with 12 bases between. Germline CDR1 LGHDT, CDR2 YNNKEL (reference sequence). CDR3 size: 14 residues. CDR3 in amino acids: CASSRLSGYEKLFF. DNA of the CDR3: TGTGCCAGCAGCCGGCTGTCAGGGTATGAAAAACTGTTTTTT.

This clone was observed a handful of times. This chain uses TRBV9 with TRBJ1-5; D unresolved. The CDR3 consists of 13 residues. Germline V gene lookup returns CDR1 SGDLS and CDR2 YYNGEE. V lost 2 bases and J 5 bases, leaving 8 bases between the germline ends. The CDR3 DNA is TGTGCCAGCAGCGTGTCCGCAGATCAGCCCCAGCATTTT. Residues: CASSVSADQPQHF.

This clone is a singleton in its sample. The chain employs TRBV10-3 and TRBJ1-1, with TRBD1 identical over 7 bases. The germline V gene encodes CDR1 ENHRY and CDR2 SYGVKD. The V and J ends lost 0 bases and 10 bases, in that order; junction bases with no gene match: 5. The CDR3 runs 13 residues. The CDR3 DNA reads TGTGCCATCAGTGAGTCGAATAGGGGGCGAGCTTTCTTT. Encoded protein: CAISESNRGRAFF.

The rearrangement joins TRBV3-1 (or the pseudogene TRBV3-2) to TRBJ2-5; D might be TRBD1 (6 bases). The CDR3 has 13 amino acids. The V and J ends lost 7 bases and 5 bases respectively, with 14 bases between them. The germline gives CDR1 LGHDT, CDR2 YNNKEL (reference sequence). The CDR3 protein is CASIQGGVETQYF. The DNA for the CDR3 is TGTGCCAGCATACAGGGTGGGGTGGAGACCCAGTACTTC.

This clone was detected only a few times. The CDR3 nucleotides are TGTGCCAGCAGCTTAGACGGGAGCAATCAGCCCCAGCATTTT. Translating gives CASSLDGSNQPQHF. V is TRBV11-1 and J is TRBJ1-5; D is unclear. V was shortened by 1 base and J by 1 base, with 5 bases between the two germline ends. In germline, CDR1 is SGHAT, CDR2 FQDESV (reference sequence). The CDR3 spans 14 residues. The variable domain in full, completed from reference TRBV11-1 and TRBJ1-5, reads EAEVAQSPRYKITEKSQAVAFWCDPISGHATLYWYRQILGQGPELLVQFQDESVVDDSQLPKDRFSAERLKGVDSTLKIQPAELGDSAMYLCASSLDGSNQPQHFGDGTRLSIL.

J is TRBJ2-5 and V is TRBV9; D is possibly TRBD2 (7 bases). CDR3 length: 15 residues. Looked up from germline, CDR1 is SGDLS and CDR2 is YYNGEE. V was clipped by 0 bases and J by 4 bases, with 13 bases between them. The CDR3 DNA reads as TGTGCCAGCAGCGTAGGGGGGGGCGAAGGAGAGACCCAGTACTTC. Its translation is CASSVGGGEGETQYF.

This chain connects TRBV2 to TRBJ1-5, with 9 nucleotides matching TRBD1. CDR3 length equals 18 residues. In germline, CDR1 is SNHLY, CDR2 FYNNEI. V lost 0 bases to trimming and J lost 1 base; unmatched junction nucleotides: 7. The CDR3 bases are TGTGCCAGCAGTGAAGCGGACAGGGGTGGGTTAAGCAATCAGCCCCAGCATTTT. As protein: CASSEADRGGLSNQPQHF.

This clone was recorded a few times. The CDR3, as DNA: TGTGCCAGCGGTAGACAGGGTCGGTCTGGGGCCAACGTCCTGACTTTC. It yields the protein CASGRQGRSGANVLTF. The chain links TRBV27 to TRBJ2-6, with 7 bases that match TRBD1. The J segment lost 1 base and the V segment lost 8 bases, leaving 8 bases of the junction unmatched. The CDR3 contains 16 residues. Germline V gene sequence: CDR1 MNHEY, CDR2 SMNVEV (reference sequence).

The chain combines TRBV4-3 with TRBJ2-3, with D unclear. The CDR3 spans 15 residues. The ends were cut back, 0 bases at V and 0 bases at J, with 7 bases in the middle. CDR1 LGHNA and CDR2 YSLEER come from the germline V gene. In DNA, the CDR3 is TGCGCCAGCAGCCAAGATTTTTCTAGCACAGATACGCAGTATTTT. Translating it yields CASSQDFSSTDTQYF.

CDR3 bases: TGTGCCAGCAGCCAAGCTCAGGGGGCTTTTGAAAAACTGTTTTTT. This sequence encodes CASSQAQGAFEKLFF. This chain connects TRBV14 to TRBJ1-4; TRBD1 matches at 8 bases. Germline lookup yields CDR1 SGHDN and CDR2 FVKESK. Unmatched junction bases numbered 5, after V lost 1 base and J lost 7 bases. This CDR3 has 15 residues. The full variable domain, completed using reference TRBV14 and TRBJ1-4, is EAGVTQFPSHSVIEKGQTVTLRCDPISGHDNLYWYRRVMGKEIKFLLHFVKESKQDESGMPNNRFLAERTGGTYSTLKVQPAELEDSGVYFCASSQAQGAFEKLFFGSGTQLSVL.

This clone was seen just once. The V gene is TRBV6-5, the J gene TRBJ1-1; TRBD1 might be the D (6 bases). V lost 3 bases and J 1 base, leaving 12 bases between the germline ends. The CDR3 spans 15 residues. Germline V gene sequence: CDR1 MNHEY, CDR2 SVGAGI. DNA for the CDR3: TGTGCCAGCAGTTATTTGGCCAGGGGGAACACTGAAGCTTTCTTT. It yields the protein CASSYLARGNTEAFF.

This chain connects TRBV7-6 to TRBJ2-7; the D gene is possibly TRBD1 (6 bases). Germline values: CDR1 SGHVS, CDR2 FNYEAQ. With 2 bases removed from V and 2 bases from J, the gap between germline ends came to 13 bases. This CDR3 has 15 residues. The CDR3 is CASSLQGEGAYEQYF. The CDR3 DNA is TGTGCCAGCAGCTTACAAGGAGAGGGGGCCTACGAGCAGTACTTC.

In DNA, the CDR3 is TGTGCCAGCAGCTTGGGCGGCCTCGTTTGGCAGCCCCAGCATTTT. Translating gives CASSLGGLVWQPQHF. The chain joins TRBV5-6 to TRBJ1-5, with no clear D. Trimming took 0 bases from V and 7 from J, leaving 14 bases between them. Per the germline V gene, CDR1 is SGHDT and CDR2 is YYEEEE. The CDR3 length is 15 residues.

CDR3 coding DNA: TGTGCCAGTAGTATAGAGGGACTAGCGGGGTCCTACGAGCAGTACTTC. It codes for CASSIEGLAGSYEQYF. This chain uses TRBV19 with TRBJ2-7; the match to TRBD2 covers 13 bases. J gave up 1 base and V 0 bases, and 0 bases lay outside the gene matches. The germline V gene encodes CDR1 LNHDA and CDR2 SQIVND (reference sequence). There are 16 residues in the CDR3. Using reference TRBV19 and TRBJ2-7 for the parts outside the CDR3, the full variable domain is DGGITQSPKYLFRKEGQNVTLSCEQNLNHDAMYWYRQDPGQGLRLIYYSQIVNDFQKGDIAEGYSVSREKKESFPLTVTSAQKNPTAFYLCASSIEGLAGSYEQYFGPGTRLTVT.

This clone was observed once. The CDR3 nucleotides read TGTGCCAGCAGCGTGCGGGGGATCGACACCGGGGAGCTGTTTTTT. Amino acids: CASSVRGIDTGELFF. The V gene is TRBV9, the J gene TRBJ2-2; TRBD2 matches 7 bases. The CDR3 is 15 amino acids. Germline V gene lookup returns CDR1 SGDLS and CDR2 YYNGEE. The trim removed 2 bases at V and 3 bases at J, leaving 4 bases unmatched.

V usage is TRBV5-4 and J usage is TRBJ2-7; 10 positions match TRBD1. V lost 4 bases to trimming and J lost 4 bases; unmatched junction nucleotides: 8. Per germline, CDR1 SGHNT and CDR2 YYREEE (reference sequence). The CDR3 is 15 amino acids. The CDR3 region has the DNA TGTGCCAGCAGCCATCCGGGACAGGGGTTGTACGAGCAGTACTTC. This encodes CASSHPGQGLYEQYF.

The chain joins TRBV7-2 to TRBJ1-1; TRBD1 might be the D (6 bases). Per the germline V gene, CDR1 is SGHTA and CDR2 is FQGNSA. The CDR3 totals 15 residues. The V and J ends lost 0 bases and 5 bases respectively, with 13 bases between them. The CDR3 DNA reads as TGTGCCAGCAGCTTAGCGGGGGGGGCTCGGACTGAAGCTTTCTTT. As protein: CASSLAGGARTEAFF.

The chain couples TRBV29-1 to TRBJ2-4; TRBD1 might be the D (5 bases). CDR1 SQVTM and CDR2 ANQGSEA come from the germline V gene. V shed 7 bases and J shed 5 bases, with 12 bases lying between them. This CDR3 region has 12 residues. CDR3 sequence reads: CSAQRQQNIQYF. The DNA for the CDR3 is TGCAGCGCCCAAAGACAGCAAAACATTCAGTACTTC.

The chain carries TRBV9 and TRBJ2-1; 11 nucleotides agree with TRBD2. The V gene's germline CDR1 is SGDLS and CDR2 YYNGEE. The junction had 17 bases not matched to a gene; V was cut back by 5 bases and J by 7 bases. The CDR3 is made up of 18 amino acids. CDR3 sequence (DNA): TGTGCCAGCAGGGTGATAGCGGGGGGGCCCCGTGAAGCGAATGAGCAGTTCTTC. Translated, it gives CASRVIAGGPREANEQFF.

The rearrangement uses TRBV11-1 and TRBJ1-1, with a tentative D call TRBD1 (6 bases). The CDR3 spans 13 residues. Germline loops: CDR1 SGHAT, CDR2 FQDESV (reference sequence). With 6 bases removed from V and 1 base from J, the gap between germline ends came to 9 bases. The CDR3 DNA follows: TGTGCCAGCAGGAGGACAGAGAACACTGAAGCTTTCTTT. This encodes CASRRTENTEAFF.

As for this clone: This CDR3 is also generated by other DNA sequences in the sample. V is TRBV18 and J is TRBJ2-1; 13 bases are shared with TRBD2. Losses at the gene ends were 2 bases for V and 5 bases for J; bases not matched to a gene: 0. CDR1 KGHSH and CDR2 LQKENI come from the germline V gene. The CDR3 sequence is 15 residues long. CDR3 coding DNA: TGTGCCAGCTCACCAGGACTAGCGGGGGACAATGAGCAGTTCTTC. Encoded protein: CASSPGLAGDNEQFF.

This sequence joins TRBV14 and TRBJ1-1; D call uncertain. V was shortened by 0 bases and J by 1 base, with 9 bases between the two germline ends. Germline V gene sequence: CDR1 SGHDN, CDR2 FVKESK. This CDR3 has 15 residues. In DNA, the CDR3 is TGTGCCAGCAGCCAAGATCGGTTAACGAACACTGAAGCTTTCTTT. As protein: CASSQDRLTNTEAFF.

V is TRBV7-9 and J is TRBJ1-6; a possible D gene is TRBD1 (6 bases). CDR1 is SEHNR and CDR2 is FQNEAQ in the germline V gene (reference sequence). Trimming shortened V by 2 bases and J by 9 bases, and 11 bases separated the two germline ends. CDR3 length: 14 amino acids. This CDR3 is CASSLREGVSPLHF. CDR3 nucleotides: TGTGCCAGCAGCTTAAGGGAGGGGGTTTCACCCCTCCACTTT.

This clone was seen once. The rearrangement links TRBV19 to TRBJ2-3, with D unclear. V gave up 4 bases and J gave up 1 base, with 3 bases separating them. This CDR3 region has 12 residues. Per the germline V gene, CDR1 is LNHDA and CDR2 is SQIVND (reference sequence). DNA of the CDR3: TGTGCCAGTAGTACAGGCACAGATACGCAGTATTTT. Translation gives CASSTGTDTQYF.